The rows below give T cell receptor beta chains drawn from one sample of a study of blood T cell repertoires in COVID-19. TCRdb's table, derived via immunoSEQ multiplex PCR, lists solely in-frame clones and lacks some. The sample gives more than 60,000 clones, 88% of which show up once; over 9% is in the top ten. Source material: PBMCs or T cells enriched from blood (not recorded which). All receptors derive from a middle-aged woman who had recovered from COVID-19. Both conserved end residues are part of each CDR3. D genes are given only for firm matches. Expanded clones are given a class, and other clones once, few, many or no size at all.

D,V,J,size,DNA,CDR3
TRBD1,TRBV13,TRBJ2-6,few,TGTGCCAGCAGCTTGACAGGGACCGGGGCCAACGTCCTGACTTTC,CASSLTGTGANVLTF
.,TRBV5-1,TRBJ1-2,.,TGCGCCAGCAGCTTGGAGAGAGTAGCGACAACGGGCTACACCTTC,CASSLERVATTGYTF
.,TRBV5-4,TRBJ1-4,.,TGTGCCAGCAGCCTGGACGGCTCGCGGGATGAAAAACTGTTTTTT,CASSLDGSRDEKLFF
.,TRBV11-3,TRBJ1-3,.,TGTGCCAGCAGTCAGACACAGAGCTCTGGAAACACCATATATTTT,CASSQTQSSGNTIYF
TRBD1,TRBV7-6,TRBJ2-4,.,TGTGCCAGCAGCCCCACGGGTGGACAGGGAATCCCTGTAAACATTCAGTACTTC,CASSPTGGQGIPVNIQYF
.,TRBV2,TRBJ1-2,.,TGTGCCAGCAGGCCACAGGGTGATAACTATGGCTACACCTTC,CASRPQGDNYGYTF
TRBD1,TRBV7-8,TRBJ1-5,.,TGTGCCAGCAGCTTAGGTAGTCGGACAGGGGGCGTTCAGCCCCAGCATTTT,CASSLGSRTGGVQPQHF
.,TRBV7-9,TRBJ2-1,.,TGTGCCAGCAGCGCCGACAGGAGCTCCTACAATGAGCAGTTCTTC,CASSADRSSYNEQFF
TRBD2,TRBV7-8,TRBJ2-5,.,TGTGCCAGCAGCTTACACCTAGCGGGGCACCAAGAGACCCAGTACTTC,CASSLHLAGHQETQYF
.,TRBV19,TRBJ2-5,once,TGTGCCAGCAACGGAGGAGGGGGGGCGAAGACCCAGTACTTC,CASNGGGGAKTQYF
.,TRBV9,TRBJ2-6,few,TGTGCCACCGCTGGGGCCAACGTCCTGACTTTC,CATAGANVLTF
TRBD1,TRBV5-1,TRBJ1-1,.,TGCGCCAGCAGGTCGTCACAGGGGGCGAGGACTGAAGCTTTCTTT,CASRSSQGARTEAFF
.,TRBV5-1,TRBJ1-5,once,TGCGCCAGCAGCCTCGGCGGAGGGAGCAATCAGCCCCAGCATTTT,CASSLGGGSNQPQHF
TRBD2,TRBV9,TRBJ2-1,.,TGTGCCAGCAGCTTAGGGACTAGCCGCGGTGAGCAGTTCTTC,CASSLGTSRGEQFF